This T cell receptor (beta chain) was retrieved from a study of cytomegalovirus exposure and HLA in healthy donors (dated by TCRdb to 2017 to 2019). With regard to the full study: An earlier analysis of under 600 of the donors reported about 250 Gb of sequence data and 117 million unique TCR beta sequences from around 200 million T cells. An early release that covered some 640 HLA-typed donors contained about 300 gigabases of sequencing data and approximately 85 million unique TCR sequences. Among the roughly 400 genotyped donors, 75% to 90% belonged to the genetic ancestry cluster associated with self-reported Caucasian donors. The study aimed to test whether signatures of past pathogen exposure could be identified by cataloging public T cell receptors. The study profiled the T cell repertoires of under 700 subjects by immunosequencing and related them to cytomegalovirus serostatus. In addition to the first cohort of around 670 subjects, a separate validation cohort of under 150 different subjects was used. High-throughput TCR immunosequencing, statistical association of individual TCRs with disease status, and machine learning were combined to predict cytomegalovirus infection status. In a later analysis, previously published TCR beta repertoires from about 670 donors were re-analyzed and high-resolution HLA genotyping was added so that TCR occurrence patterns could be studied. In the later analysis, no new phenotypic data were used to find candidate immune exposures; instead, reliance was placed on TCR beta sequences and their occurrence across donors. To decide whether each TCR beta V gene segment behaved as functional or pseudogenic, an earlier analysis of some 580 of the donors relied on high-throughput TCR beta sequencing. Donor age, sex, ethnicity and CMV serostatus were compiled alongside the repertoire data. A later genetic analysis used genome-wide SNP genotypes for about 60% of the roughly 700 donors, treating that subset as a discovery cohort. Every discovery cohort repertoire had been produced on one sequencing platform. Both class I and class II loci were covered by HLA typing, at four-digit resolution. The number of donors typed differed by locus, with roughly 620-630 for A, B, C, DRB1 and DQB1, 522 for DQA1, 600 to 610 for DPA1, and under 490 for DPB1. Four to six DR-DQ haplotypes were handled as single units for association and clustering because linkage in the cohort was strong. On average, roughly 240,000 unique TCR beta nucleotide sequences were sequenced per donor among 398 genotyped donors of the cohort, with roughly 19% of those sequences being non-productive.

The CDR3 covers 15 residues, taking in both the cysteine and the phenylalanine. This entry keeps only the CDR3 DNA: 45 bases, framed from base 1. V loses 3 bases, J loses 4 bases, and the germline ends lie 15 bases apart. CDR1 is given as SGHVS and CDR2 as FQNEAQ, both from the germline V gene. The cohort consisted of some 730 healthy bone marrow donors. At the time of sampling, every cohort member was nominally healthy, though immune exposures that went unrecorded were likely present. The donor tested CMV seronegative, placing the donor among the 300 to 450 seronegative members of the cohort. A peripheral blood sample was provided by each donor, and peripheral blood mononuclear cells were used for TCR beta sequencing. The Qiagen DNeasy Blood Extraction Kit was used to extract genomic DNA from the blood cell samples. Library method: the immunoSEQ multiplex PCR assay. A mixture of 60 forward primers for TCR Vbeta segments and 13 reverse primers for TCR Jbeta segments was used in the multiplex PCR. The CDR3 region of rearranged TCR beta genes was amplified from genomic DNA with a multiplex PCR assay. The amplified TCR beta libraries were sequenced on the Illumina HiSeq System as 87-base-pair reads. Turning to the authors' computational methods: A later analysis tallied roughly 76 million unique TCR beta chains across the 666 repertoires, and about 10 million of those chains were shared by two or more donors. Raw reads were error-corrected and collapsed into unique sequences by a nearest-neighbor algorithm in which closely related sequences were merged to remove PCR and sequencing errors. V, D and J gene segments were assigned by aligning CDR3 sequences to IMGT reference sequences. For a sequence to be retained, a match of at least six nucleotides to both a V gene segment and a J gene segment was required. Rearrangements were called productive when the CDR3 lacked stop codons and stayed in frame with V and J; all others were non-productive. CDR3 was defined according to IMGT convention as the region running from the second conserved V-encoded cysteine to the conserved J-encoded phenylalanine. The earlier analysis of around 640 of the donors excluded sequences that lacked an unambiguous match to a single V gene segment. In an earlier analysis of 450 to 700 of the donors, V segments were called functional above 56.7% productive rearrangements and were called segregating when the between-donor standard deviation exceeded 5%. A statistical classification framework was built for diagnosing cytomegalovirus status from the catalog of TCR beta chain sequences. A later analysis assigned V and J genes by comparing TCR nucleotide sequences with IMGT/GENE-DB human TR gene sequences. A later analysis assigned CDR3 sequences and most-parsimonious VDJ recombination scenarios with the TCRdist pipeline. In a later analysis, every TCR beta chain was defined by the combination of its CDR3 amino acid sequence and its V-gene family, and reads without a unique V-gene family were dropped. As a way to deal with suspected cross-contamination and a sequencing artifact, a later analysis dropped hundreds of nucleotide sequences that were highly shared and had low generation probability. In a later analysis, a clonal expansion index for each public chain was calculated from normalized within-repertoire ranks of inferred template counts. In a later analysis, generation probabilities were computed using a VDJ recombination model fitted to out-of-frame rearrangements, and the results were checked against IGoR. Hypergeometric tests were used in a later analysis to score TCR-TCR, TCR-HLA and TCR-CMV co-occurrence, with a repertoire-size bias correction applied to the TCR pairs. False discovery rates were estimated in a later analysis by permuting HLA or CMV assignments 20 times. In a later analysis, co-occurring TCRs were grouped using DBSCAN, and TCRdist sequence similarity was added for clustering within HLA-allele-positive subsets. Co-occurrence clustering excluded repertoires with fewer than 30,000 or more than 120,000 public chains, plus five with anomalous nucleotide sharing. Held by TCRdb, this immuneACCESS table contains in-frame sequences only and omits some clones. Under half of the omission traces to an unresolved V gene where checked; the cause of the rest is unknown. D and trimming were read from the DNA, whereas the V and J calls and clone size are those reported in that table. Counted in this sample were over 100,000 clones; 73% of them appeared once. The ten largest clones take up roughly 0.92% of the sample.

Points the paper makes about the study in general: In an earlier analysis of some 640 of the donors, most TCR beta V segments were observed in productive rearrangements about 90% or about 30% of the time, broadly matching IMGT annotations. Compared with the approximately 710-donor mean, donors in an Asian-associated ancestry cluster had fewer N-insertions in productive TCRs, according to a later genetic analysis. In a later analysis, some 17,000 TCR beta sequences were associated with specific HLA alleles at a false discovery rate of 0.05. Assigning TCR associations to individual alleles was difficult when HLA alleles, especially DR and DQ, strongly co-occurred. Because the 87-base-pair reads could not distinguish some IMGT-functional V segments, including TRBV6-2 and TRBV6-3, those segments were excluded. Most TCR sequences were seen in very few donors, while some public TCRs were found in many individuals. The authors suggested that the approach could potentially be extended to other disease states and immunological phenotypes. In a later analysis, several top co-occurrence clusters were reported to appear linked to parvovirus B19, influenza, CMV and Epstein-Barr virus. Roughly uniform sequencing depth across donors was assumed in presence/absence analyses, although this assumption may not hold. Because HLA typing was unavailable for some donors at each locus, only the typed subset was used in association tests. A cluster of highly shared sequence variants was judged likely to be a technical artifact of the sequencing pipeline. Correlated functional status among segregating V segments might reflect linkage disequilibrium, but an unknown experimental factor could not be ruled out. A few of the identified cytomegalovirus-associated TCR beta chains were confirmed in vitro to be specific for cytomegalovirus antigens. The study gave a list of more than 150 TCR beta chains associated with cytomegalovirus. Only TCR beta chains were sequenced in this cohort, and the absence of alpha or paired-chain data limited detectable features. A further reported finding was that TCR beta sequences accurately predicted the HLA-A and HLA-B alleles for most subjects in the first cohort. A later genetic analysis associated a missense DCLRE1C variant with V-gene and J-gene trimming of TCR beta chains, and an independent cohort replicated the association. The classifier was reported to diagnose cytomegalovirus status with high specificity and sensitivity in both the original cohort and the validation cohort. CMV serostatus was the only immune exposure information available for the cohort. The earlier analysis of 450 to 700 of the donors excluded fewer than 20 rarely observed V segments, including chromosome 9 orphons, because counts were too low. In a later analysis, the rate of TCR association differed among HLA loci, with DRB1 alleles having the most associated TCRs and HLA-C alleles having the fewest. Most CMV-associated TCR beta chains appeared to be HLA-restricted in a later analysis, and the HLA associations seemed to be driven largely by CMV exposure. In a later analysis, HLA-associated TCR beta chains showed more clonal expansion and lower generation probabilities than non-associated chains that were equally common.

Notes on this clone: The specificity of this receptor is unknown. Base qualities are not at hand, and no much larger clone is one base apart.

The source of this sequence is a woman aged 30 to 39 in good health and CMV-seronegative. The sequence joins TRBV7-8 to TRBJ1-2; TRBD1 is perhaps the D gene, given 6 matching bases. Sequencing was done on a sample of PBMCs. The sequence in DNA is TGTGCCAGCAGCTTCTTGGACAGCGATATCTATGGCTACACCTTC. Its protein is CASSFLDSDIYGYTF.